This paragraph reports one TCR beta chain. Trimming took off 6 bases at V and 8 bases at J, with 14 bases between the two ends. This CDR3 has 14 amino acids. Germline V gene data show CDR1 as KGHSH and CDR2 as LQKENI. This record comes from a study of T cells in localized non-small cell lung cancer. Sequencing was performed with immunoSEQ multiplex PCR; in TCRdb, only in-frame clones are kept and a portion is missing. The repertoire has roughly 1,700 clones, approximately 28% of them found once; the top ten carry 9.8%. The sample in question was normal lung tissue next to the tumor, obtained before any cancer treatment. This sequence originates from a woman aged 40-69 years with stage III lung adenocarcinoma. The J gene is TRBJ1-6, the V gene TRBV18; D remains unclear. Here the CDR3 reads CASSQGGDDSPLHF. CDR3 DNA sequence: TGTGCCAGCTCGCAAGGAGGTGACGATTCACCCCTCCACTTT.